These 9 T cell receptor beta chains were all obtained from the same sample, sequenced in a study of cytomegalovirus exposure and HLA in healthy donors. Vbeta (60) and Jbeta (13) primers were used in the PCR. Sequencing was performed with immunoSEQ multiplex PCR; in TCRdb, only in-frame clones are kept and a portion is missing. The sample data list some 75,000 clones. The sequenced sample was PBMCs. The receptors derive from a man aged 40-50 years in good health and CMV-seronegative.

V is TRBV19 and J is TRBJ1-5; TRBD1 might be the D (6 bases). The V and J ends lost 5 bases and 3 bases respectively, with 17 bases between them. The CDR3 totals 16 residues. In germline, CDR1 is LNHDA, CDR2 SQIVND (reference sequence). The CDR3 bases are TGTGCCAGTAGTGATCGTCCAGGGGTTACCAATCAGCCCCAGCATTTT. It yields the protein CASSDRPGVTNQPQHF.

The chain carries TRBV7-9 and TRBJ1-2; tentatively, D is TRBD1 (5 bases). There are 16 residues in the CDR3. The germline V gene has CDR1 SEHNR and CDR2 FQNEAQ (reference sequence). Trimming cost V 3 bases and J 4 bases, with 18 bases left between them. The DNA for the CDR3 is TGTGCCAGCAGCTTGACAGAAGGGCAGACTAGCTATGGCTACACCTTC. Translating it yields CASSLTEGQTSYGYTF.

This rearrangement joins TRBV18 to TRBJ1-1; no firm D call. CDR1 and CDR2 from the germline V gene are KGHSH and LQKENI. V lost 4 bases and J lost 7, with 10 bases in between. CDR3 length: 12 residues. CDR3 protein: CASSLAGDEAFF. The CDR3 coding sequence is TGTGCCAGCTCACTGGCAGGCGATGAAGCTTTCTTT.

The chain recombines TRBV28 with TRBJ1-4, with 8 bases fitting TRBD1. The J segment lost 0 bases and the V segment lost 5 bases, leaving 2 bases of the junction unmatched. This CDR3 has 15 residues. In germline, CDR1 is MDHEN, CDR2 SYDVKM. CDR3 sequence reads: CASSNRGATNEKLFF. The DNA of the CDR3 is TGTGCCAGCAGTAACAGGGGGGCAACTAATGAAAAACTGTTTTTT.

The CDR3 sequence: CASSEGQGETDTQYF. In DNA form, the CDR3 reads TGTGCCAGCAGCGAGGGACAGGGGGAGACAGATACGCAGTATTTT. The genes are TRBV6-4 and TRBJ2-3; 11 positions agree with TRBD1. The CDR3 sequence is 15 residues long. After removal of 6 bases from V and 3 bases from J, the junction contained 5 bases not matched to a gene. Germline assignment: CDR1 MRHNA and CDR2 SNTAGT.

The chain links TRBV6-5 to TRBJ2-7; 8 bases line up with TRBD1. After removal of 5 bases from V and 3 bases from J, the junction contained 6 bases not matched to a gene. Looked up from germline, CDR1 is MNHEY and CDR2 is SVGAGI. The CDR3 length is 14 residues. The CDR3: CASSKGTGIYEQYF. CDR3 DNA sequence: TGTGCCAGCAGTAAGGGGACAGGAATCTACGAGCAGTACTTC.

This clone is identified as medium-sized (0.01 to 0.1%) from frequency. V is TRBV19 and J is TRBJ1-6, with 9 bases aligning to TRBD1. The V and J ends lost 4 bases and 10 bases, in that order; junction bases with no gene match: 5. CDR3 length: 14 amino acids. CDR1 is LNHDA, CDR2 SQIVND, per germline (reference sequence). The CDR3 sequence: CASSRGTGLSPLHF. The CDR3 DNA sequence: TGTGCCAGTAGTAGGGGGACAGGGTTGTCACCCCTCCACTTT.

The V and J genes are TRBV7-9 and TRBJ2-7; 7 bases line up with TRBD1. The J segment lost 2 bases and the V segment lost 0 bases, leaving 10 bases of the junction unmatched. The CDR3 loop spans 17 amino acids. From germline, CDR1 is SEHNR and CDR2 FQNEAQ (reference sequence). This chain's CDR3 is CASSLAWQGVVAYEQYF. The CDR3 DNA reads TGTGCCAGCAGCTTAGCCTGGCAGGGGGTTGTCGCCTACGAGCAGTACTTC.

The chain carries TRBV6-5 and TRBJ2-3, with 7 nucleotides matching TRBD1. The length of the CDR3 is 13 residues. Germline assignment: CDR1 MNHEY and CDR2 SVGAGI. V trimming: 6 bases; J trimming: 3 bases; junction bases outside the gene matches: 3. As DNA, the CDR3 is TGTGCCAGCAGGCGACAGGGTACAGATACGCAGTATTTT. Encoded protein: CASRRQGTDTQYF.